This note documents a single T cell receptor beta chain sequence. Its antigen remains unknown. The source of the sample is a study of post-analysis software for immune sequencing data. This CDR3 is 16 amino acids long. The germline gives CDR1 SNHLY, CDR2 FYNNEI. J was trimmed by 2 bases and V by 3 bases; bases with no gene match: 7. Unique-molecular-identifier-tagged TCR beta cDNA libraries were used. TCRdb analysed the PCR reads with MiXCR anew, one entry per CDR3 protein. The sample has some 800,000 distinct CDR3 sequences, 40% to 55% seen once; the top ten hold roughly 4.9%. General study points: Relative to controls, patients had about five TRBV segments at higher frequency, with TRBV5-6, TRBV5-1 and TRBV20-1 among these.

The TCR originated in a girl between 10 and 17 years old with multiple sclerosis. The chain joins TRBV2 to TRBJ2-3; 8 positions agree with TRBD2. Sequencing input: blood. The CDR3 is CASSDGLAPHTDTQYF. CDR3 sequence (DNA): TGTGCCAGCAGTGACGGACTAGCACCTCACACAGATACGCAGTATTTT.